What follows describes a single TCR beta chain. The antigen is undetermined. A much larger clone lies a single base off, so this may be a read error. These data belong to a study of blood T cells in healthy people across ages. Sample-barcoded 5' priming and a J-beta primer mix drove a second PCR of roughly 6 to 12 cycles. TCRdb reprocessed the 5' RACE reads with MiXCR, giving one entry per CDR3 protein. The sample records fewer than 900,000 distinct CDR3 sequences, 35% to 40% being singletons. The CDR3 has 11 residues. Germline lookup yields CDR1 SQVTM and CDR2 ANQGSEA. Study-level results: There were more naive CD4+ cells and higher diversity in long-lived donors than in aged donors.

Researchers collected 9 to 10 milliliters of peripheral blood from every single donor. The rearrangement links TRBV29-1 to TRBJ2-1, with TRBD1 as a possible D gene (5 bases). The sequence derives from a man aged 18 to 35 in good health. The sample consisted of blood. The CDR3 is CSGEKLGDQFF. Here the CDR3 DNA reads TGCAGCGGTGAAAAGTTAGGGGATCAGTTCTTC.